This T cell receptor beta chain was observed in a study of blood T cell repertoires in COVID-19. Here immunoSEQ multiplex PCR was the method, and the copy in TCRdb shows in-frame clones only, minus some. The sample has about 240,000 clones, approximately 90% seen once. Trimming removed 6 bases from V and 9 bases from J; junction bases left unmatched: 7. The CDR3 consists of 13 residues. Looked up from germline, CDR1 is MGHDK and CDR2 is SYGVNS. The chain is built from TRBV25-1 and TRBJ2-1; 8 bases map to TRBD2. Sequenced input: peripheral blood. The receptor was derived from a woman between 50 and 59 years old with COVID-19, enrolled during active disease. CDR3 coding DNA: TGTGCCAGCAGAGAGCGGGGGAGTAGTGAGCAGTTCTTC. It codes for CASRERGSSEQFF.